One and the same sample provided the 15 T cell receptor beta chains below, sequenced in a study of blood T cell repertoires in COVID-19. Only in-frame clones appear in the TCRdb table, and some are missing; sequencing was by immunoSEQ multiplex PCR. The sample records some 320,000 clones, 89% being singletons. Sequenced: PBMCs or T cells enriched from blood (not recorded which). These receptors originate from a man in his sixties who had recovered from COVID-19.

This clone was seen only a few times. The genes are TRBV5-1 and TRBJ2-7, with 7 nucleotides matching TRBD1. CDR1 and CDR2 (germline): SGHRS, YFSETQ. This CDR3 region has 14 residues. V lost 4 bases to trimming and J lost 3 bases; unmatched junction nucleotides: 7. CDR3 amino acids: CASSPGQMGYEQYF. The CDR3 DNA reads TGCGCCAGCAGCCCGGGACAGATGGGCTACGAGCAGTACTTC. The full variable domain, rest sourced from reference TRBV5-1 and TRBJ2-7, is KAGVTQTPRYLIKTRGQQVTLSCSPISGHRSVSWYQQTPGQGLQFLFEYFSETQRNKGNFPGRFSGRQFSNSRSEMNVSTLELGDSALYLCASSPGQMGYEQYFGPGTRLTVT.

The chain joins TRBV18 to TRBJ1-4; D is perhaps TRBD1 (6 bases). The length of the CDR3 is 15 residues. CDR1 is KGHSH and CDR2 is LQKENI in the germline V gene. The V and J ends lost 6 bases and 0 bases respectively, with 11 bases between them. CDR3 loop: CASSPGQTTNEKLFF. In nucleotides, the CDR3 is TGTGCCAGCTCTCCAGGACAGACAACTAATGAAAAACTGTTTTTT.

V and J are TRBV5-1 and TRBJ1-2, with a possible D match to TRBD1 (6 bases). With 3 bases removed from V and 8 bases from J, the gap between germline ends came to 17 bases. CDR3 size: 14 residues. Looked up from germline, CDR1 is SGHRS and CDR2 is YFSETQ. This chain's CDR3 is CASSSIQGRDGYTF. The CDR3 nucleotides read TGCGCCAGCAGCTCTATTCAGGGGCGAGACGGCTACACCTTC.

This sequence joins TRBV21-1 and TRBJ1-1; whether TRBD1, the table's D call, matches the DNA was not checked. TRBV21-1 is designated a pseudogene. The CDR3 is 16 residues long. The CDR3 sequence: CASSKAVGQLNTEAFF. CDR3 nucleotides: TGTGCCAGCAGCAAAGCGGTGGGGCAGTTGAACACTGAAGCTTTCTTT.

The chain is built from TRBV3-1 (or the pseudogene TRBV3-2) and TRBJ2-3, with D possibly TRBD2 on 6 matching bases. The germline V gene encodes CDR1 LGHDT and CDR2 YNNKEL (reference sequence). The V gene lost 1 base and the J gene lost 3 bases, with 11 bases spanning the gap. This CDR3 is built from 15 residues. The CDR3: CASSQGRSGTDTQYF. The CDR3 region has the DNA TGTGCCAGCAGCCAAGGCCGTAGCGGAACAGATACGCAGTATTTT.

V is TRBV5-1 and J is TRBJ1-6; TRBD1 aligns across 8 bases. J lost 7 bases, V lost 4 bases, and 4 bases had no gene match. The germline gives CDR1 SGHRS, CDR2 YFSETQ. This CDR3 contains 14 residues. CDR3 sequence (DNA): TGCGCCAGCAGCCAGGGACAGGCAAATTCACCCCTCCACTTT. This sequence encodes CASSQGQANSPLHF.

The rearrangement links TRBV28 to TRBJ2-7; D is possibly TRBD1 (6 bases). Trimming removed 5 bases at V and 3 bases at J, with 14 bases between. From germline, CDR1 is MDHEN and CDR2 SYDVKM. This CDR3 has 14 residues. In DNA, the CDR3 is TGTGCCAGCAGTATAGAGGGGGTTCACTACGAGCAGTACTTC. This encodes CASSIEGVHYEQYF. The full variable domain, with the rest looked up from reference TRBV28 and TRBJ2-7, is DVKVTQSSRYLVKRTGEKVFLECVQDMDHENMFWYRQDPGLGLRLIYFSYDVKMKEKGDIPEGYSVSREKKERFSLILESASTNQTSMYLCASSIEGVHYEQYFGPGTRLTVT.

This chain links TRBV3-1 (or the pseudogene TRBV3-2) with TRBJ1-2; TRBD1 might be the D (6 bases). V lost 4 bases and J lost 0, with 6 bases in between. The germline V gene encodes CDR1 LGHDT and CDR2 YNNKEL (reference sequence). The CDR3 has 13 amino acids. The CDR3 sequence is CASSRDTNYGYTF. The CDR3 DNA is TGTGCCAGCAGCCGGGACACTAACTATGGCTACACCTTC.

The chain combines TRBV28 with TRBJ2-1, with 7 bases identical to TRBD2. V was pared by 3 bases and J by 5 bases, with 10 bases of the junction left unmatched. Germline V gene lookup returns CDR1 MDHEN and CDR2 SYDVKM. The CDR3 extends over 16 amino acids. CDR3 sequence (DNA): TGTGCCAGCAGTTTGCCCCGCGGGGGTGGGCACAATGAGCAGTTCTTC. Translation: CASSLPRGGGHNEQFF.

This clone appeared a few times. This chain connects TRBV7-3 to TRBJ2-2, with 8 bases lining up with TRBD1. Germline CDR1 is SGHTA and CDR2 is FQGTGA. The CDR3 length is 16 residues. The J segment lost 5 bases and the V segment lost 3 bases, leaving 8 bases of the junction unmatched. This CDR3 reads CASSFDRGNPTGELFF. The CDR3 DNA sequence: TGTGCCAGCAGCTTCGACAGGGGAAACCCTACCGGGGAGCTGTTTTTT. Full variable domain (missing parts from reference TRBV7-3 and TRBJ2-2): GAGVSQTPSNKVTEKGKYVELRCDPISGHTALYWYRQSLGQGPEFLIYFQGTGAADDSGLPNDRFFAVRPEGSVSTLKIQRTERGDSAVYLCASSFDRGNPTGELFFGEGSRLTVL.

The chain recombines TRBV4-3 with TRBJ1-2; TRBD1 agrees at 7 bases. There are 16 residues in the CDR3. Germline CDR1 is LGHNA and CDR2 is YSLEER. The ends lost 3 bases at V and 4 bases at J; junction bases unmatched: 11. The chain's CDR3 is CASSQLTGESSYGYTF. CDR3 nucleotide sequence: TGCGCCAGCAGCCAGTTAACAGGGGAGAGCAGCTATGGCTACACCTTC.

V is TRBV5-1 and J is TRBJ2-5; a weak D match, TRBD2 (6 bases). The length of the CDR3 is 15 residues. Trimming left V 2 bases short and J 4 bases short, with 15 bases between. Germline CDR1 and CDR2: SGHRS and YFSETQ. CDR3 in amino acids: CASSLVGGIGETQYF. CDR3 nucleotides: TGCGCCAGCAGCTTAGTTGGGGGGATAGGAGAGACCCAGTACTTC.

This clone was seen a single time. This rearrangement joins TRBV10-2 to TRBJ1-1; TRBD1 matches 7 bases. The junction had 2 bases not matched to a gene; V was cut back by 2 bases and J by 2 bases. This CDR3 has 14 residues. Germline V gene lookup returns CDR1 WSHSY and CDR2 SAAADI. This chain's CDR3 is CASSEQGGNTEAFF. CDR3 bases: TGCGCCAGCAGTGAGCAAGGGGGCAACACTGAAGCTTTCTTT.

CDR3 in DNA: TGTGCCAGCAGTGAGACCGGGTCCACTGGCTACGAGCAGTACTTC. As protein: CASSETGSTGYEQYF. The chain is built from TRBV25-1 and TRBJ2-7, with D unresolved. The CDR3 extends over 15 amino acids. Germline-derived CDR1 and CDR2 are MGHDK and SYGVNS. Deletions cut 3 bases from V and 3 bases from J, with 15 bases between.

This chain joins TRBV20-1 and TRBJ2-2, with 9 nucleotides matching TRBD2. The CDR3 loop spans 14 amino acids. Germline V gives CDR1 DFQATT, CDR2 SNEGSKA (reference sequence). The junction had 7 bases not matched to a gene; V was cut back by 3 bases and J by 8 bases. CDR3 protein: CSASAGGPSGELFF. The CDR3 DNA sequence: TGCAGTGCTAGTGCGGGAGGGCCGTCTGGGGAGCTGTTTTTT.